The clone carrying this TCR beta chain was seen a few times. Its antigen remains unidentified. The data stem from a study of CD8+ T cells in alopecia areata. cDNA reverse transcribed from extracted RNA served as the sequencing template. Some clones are missing from TCRdb's copy, which holds only in-frame ones; the method was immunoSEQ multiplex PCR. The repertoire holds 100,000 or so clones, with 60% as singletons. Treatment meaning: oral pan-JAK inhibitor, 5-10 mg twice daily. Peripheral blood and lesional scalp punch biopsies were taken from alopecia areata patients. Investigators sorted PBMCs to obtain both CD4+ and CD8+ T cells. Broader study findings: In blood and scalp, many expanded lesional clones persisted during tofacitinib. Because one nonresponder was included, the link of baseline CD8+ expansion to response is considered uncertain.

This CDR3 has 11 residues. Germline CDR1 reads ENHRY; CDR2 reads SYGVKD. Trimming left V 2 bases short and J 2 bases short, with 0 bases between. This receptor was identified in a human donor with alopecia areata. The chain couples TRBV10-3 to TRBJ1-1; D is unresolved. The sample here was CD8+ T cells sorted from blood, taken at roughly week 55, from a patient treated with tofacitinib. This chain's CDR3 is CAISENTEAFF. Here the CDR3 DNA reads TGTGCCATCAGTGAGAACACTGAAGCTTTCTTT.